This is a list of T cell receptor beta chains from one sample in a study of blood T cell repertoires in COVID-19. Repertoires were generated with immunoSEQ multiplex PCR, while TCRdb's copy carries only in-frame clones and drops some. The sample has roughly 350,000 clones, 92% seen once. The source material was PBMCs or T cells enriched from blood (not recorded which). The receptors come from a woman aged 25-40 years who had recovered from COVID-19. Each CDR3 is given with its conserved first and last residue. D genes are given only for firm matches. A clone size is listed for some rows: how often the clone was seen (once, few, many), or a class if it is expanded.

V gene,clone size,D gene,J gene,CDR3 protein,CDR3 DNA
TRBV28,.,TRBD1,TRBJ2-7,CASRWTGAEQYF,TGTGCCAGCAGATGGACAGGGGCCGAGCAGTACTTC
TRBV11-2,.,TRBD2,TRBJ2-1,CASSKNGLAYNEQFF,TGTGCCAGCAGCAAGAACGGACTAGCGTACAATGAGCAGTTCTTC
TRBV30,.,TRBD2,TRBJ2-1,CAGFLGGAGVEQFF,TGTGCCGGTTTCCTGGGGGGAGCGGGGGTTGAGCAGTTCTTC
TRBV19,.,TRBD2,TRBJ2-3,CASKREGTDTQYF,TGTGCCAGTAAGCGGGAGGGCACAGATACGCAGTATTTT
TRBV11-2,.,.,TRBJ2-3,CASSLAGTDTQYF,TGTGCCAGCAGCTTAGCGGGAACAGATACGCAGTATTTT
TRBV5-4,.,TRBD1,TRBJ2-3,CASSARGTGFTDTQYF,TGTGCCAGCAGCGCGAGGGGGACAGGGTTTACAGATACGCAGTATTTT
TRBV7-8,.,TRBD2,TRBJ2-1,CASTIGGGPGAEQFF,TGTGCCAGCACCATCGGGGGGGGCCCCGGTGCTGAGCAGTTCTTC
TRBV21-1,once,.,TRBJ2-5,CASHRQYAPRGSYQETQYF,TGTGCCAGCCATCGCCAATATGCTCCCAGGGGATCTTACCAAGAGACCCAGTACTTC
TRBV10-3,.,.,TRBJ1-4,CAISGGGIDEKLFF,TGTGCCATCAGTGGGGGGGGGATCGATGAAAAACTGTTTTTT
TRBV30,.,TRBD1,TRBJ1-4,CAWSLQGMREKLFF,TGTGCCTGGAGCCTACAGGGGATGCGAGAAAAACTGTTTTTT
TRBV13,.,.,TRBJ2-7,CASSRALGGAHEQYF,TGTGCCAGCAGCCGCGCCTTGGGGGGGGCCCACGAGCAGTACTTC
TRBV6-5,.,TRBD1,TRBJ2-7,CASSPGTGRRYF,TGTGCCAGCAGCCCCGGGACAGGGAGACGCTACTTC
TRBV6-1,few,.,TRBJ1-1,CASSDQGETEAFF,TGTGCCAGCAGTGATCAAGGGGAAACTGAAGCTTTCTTT
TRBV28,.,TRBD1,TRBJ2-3,CASRPGQGTQYF,TGTGCCAGCAGGCCCGGACAGGGGACGCAGTATTTT
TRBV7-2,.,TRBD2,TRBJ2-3,CASSFWTSGGTDTQYF,TGTGCCAGCAGCTTCTGGACTAGCGGGGGCACAGATACGCAGTATTTT
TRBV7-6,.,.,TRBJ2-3,CASSLEPVGTDTQYF,TGTGCCAGCAGCTTAGAGCCGGTGGGCACAGATACGCAGTATTTT
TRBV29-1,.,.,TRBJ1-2,CSTGGGRVYGYTF,TGCAGCACCGGCGGGGGGCGCGTTTATGGCTACACCTTC
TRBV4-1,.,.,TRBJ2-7,CASSQDPERGYEQYF,TGCGCCAGCAGCCAAGATCCCGAAAGGGGGTACGAGCAGTACTTC
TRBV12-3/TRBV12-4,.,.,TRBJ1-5,CASSWTVDQPQHF,TGTGCCAGCAGTTGGACAGTAGATCAGCCCCAGCATTTT
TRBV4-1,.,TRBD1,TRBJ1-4,CASSGQGAGDINEKLFF,TGCGCCAGCAGCGGGCAGGGGGCAGGCGACATTAATGAAAAACTGTTTTTT
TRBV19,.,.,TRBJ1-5,CASSTLKLSQPQHF,TGTGCCAGTAGTACCCTGAAGCTGAGTCAGCCCCAGCATTTT
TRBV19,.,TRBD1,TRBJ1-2,CASRPDRGSTGYGYTF,TGTGCCAGTAGGCCGGACAGGGGATCGACAGGGTATGGCTACACCTTC
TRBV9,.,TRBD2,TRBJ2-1,CASSATSGGPYNEQFF,TGTGCCAGCAGCGCCACTAGCGGGGGCCCGTACAATGAGCAGTTCTTC
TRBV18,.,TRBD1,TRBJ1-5,CASSQLPGGTADNQPQHF,TGTGCCAGCTCACAACTACCAGGGGGCACGGCCGACAATCAGCCCCAGCATTTT
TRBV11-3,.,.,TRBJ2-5,CASSYWGPETQYF,TGTGCCAGCAGTTACTGGGGGCCAGAGACCCAGTACTTC
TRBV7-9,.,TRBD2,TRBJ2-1,CASSSYQRGGRFF,TGTGCCAGCAGCTCTTACCAGCGGGGGGGCCGATTCTTC
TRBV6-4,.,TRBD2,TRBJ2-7,CASSVGLAGPYEQYF,TGTGCCAGCAGTGTTGGCCTAGCGGGTCCCTACGAGCAGTACTTC
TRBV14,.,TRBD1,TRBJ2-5,CASSPQTGGTQYF,TGTGCCAGCAGCCCGCAGACAGGGGGAACCCAGTACTTC
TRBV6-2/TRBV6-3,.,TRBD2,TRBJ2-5,CASSYSRAGGPDF,TGTGCCAGCAGTTACTCGAGAGCGGGAGGCCCGGACTTC
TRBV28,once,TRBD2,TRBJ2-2,CASGGRWVGELFF,TGTGCCAGCGGCGGGAGGTGGGTCGGGGAGCTGTTTTTT
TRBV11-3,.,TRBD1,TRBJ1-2,CASSHTGGYGYTF,TGTGCCAGCAGTCACACAGGGGGCTATGGCTACACCTTC
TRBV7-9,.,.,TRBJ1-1,CASSPRGGGGEAFF,TGTGCCAGCAGCCCCCGAGGTGGGGGGGGTGAAGCTTTCTTT
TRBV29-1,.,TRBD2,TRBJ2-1,CSVGGTSGSSYNEQFF,TGCAGCGTTGGTGGGACTAGCGGGAGCTCCTACAATGAGCAGTTCTTC
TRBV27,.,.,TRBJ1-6,CASSPVAYNSPLHF,TGTGCCAGCAGCCCAGTTGCCTATAATTCACCCCTCCACTTT
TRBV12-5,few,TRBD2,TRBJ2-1,CASGLASGVIEQFF,TGTGCTAGTGGTTTGGCTAGCGGGGTAATTGAGCAGTTCTTC
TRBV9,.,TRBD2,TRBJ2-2,CASSPRAGFGTGELFF,TGTGCCAGCAGCCCTAGAGCGGGATTCGGCACCGGGGAGCTGTTTTTT
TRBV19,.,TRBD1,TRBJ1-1,CASSIRQGVGTEAFF,TGTGCCAGTAGTATCCGACAGGGGGTGGGCACTGAAGCTTTCTTT
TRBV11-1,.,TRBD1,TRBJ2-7,CASSILGQAAGYEQYF,TGTGCCAGCAGCATCCTTGGACAGGCCGCAGGCTACGAGCAGTACTTC
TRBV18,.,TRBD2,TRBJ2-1,CASSSGLAGVSSYNEQFF,TGTGCCAGCTCATCGGGACTAGCGGGAGTTAGTTCCTACAATGAGCAGTTCTTC
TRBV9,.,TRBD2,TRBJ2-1,CASSVGPSLAGPTEQFF,TGTGCCAGCAGCGTAGGGCCCTCCCTAGCGGGGCCTACTGAGCAGTTCTTC
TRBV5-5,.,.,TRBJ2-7,CASSPPRGKNEQYF,TGTGCCAGCAGCCCCCCAAGGGGTAAGAACGAGCAGTACTTC
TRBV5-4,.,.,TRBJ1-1,CASSLERADTEAFF,TGTGCCAGCAGCTTGGAGAGGGCGGACACTGAAGCTTTCTTT
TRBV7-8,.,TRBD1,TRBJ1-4,CASSLDEGAANEKLFF,TGTGCCAGCAGCTTAGATGAGGGGGCGGCTAATGAAAAACTGTTTTTT
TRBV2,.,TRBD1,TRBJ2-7,CASTGQGLEQYF,TGTGCCAGCACGGGACAGGGGTTAGAGCAGTACTTC
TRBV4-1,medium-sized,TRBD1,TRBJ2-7,CASSQATGGSVEQYF,TGCGCCAGCAGCCAAGCGACAGGGGGGTCGGTAGAGCAGTACTTC
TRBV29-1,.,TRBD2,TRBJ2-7,CSVDSPRGGSYEQYF,TGCAGCGTTGATTCACCGCGGGGGGGTTCCTACGAGCAGTACTTC
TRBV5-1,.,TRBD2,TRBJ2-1,CASSFRAAGGNEQFF,TGCGCCAGCAGCTTTAGGGCCGCGGGAGGGAATGAGCAGTTCTTC
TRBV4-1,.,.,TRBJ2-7,CASSWGAGTESSYEQYF,TGCGCCAGCAGCTGGGGGGCCGGGACAGAAAGCTCCTACGAGCAGTACTTC
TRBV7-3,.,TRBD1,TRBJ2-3,CASSSGTGGTDTQYF,TGTGCCAGCAGCTCCGGGACAGGAGGCACAGATACGCAGTATTTT
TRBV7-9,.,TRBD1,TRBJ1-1,CASSLVDRAPSNTEAFF,TGTGCCAGCAGCTTAGTGGACAGGGCGCCGTCGAACACTGAAGCTTTCTTT